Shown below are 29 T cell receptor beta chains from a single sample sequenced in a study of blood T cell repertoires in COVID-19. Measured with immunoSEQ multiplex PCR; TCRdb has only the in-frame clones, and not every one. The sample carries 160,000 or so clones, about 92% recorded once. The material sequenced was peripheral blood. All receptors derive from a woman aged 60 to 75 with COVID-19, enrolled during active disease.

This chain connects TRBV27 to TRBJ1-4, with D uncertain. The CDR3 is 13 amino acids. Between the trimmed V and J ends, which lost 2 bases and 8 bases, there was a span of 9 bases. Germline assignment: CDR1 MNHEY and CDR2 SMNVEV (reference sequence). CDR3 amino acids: CASSLAGEEKLFF. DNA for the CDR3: TGTGCCAGCAGTTTAGCCGGGGAGGAAAAACTGTTTTTT.

The CDR3 spells CATSRARQGVEGETQYF. The CDR3 coding sequence is TGTGCCACCAGCAGAGCAAGACAGGGAGTGGAAGGAGAGACCCAGTACTTC. This chain links TRBV15 with TRBJ2-5; TRBD1 agrees at 7 bases. Trimming took 1 base from V and 4 from J; bases not matched to a gene: 12. The CDR3 has 17 amino acids. The germline gives CDR1 LNHNV, CDR2 YYDKDF (reference sequence).

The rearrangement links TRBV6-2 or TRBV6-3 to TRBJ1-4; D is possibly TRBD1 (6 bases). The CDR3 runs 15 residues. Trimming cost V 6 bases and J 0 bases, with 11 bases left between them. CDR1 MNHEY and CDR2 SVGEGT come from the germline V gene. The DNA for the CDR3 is TGTGCCAGCAGCAAACAGGGTGCAACTAATGAAAAACTGTTTTTT. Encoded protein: CASSKQGATNEKLFF.

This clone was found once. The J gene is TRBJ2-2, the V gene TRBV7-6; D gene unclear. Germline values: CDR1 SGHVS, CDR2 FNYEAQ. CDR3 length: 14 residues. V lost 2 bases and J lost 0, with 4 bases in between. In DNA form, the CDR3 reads TGTGCCAGCAGCTTATACTCGAACACCGGGGAGCTGTTTTTT. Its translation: CASSLYSNTGELFF.

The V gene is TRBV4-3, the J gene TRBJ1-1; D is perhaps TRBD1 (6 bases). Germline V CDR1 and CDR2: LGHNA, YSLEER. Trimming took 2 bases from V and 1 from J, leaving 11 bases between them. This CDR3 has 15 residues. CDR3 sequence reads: CASSQQGGENTEAFF. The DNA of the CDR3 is TGCGCCAGCAGCCAACAAGGGGGAGAGAACACTGAAGCTTTCTTT.

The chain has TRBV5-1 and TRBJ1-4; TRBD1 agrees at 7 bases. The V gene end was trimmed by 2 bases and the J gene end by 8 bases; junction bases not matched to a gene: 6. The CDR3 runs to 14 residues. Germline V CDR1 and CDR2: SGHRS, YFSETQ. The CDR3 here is CASSLLEDREKLFF. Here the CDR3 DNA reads TGCGCCAGCAGCTTACTAGAGGACAGGGAAAAACTGTTTTTT.

The CDR3 is CASSERERGGEKLFF. The DNA of the CDR3 is TGCGCCAGCAGCGAAAGGGAAAGGGGTGGTGAAAAACTGTTTTTT. This chain connects TRBV4-1 to TRBJ1-4, with a weak D call TRBD1 (5 bases). This CDR3 is built from 15 residues. The V end was cut by 5 bases, the J end by 7 bases, with 17 bases between. The germline V gene encodes CDR1 MGHRA and CDR2 YSYEKL.

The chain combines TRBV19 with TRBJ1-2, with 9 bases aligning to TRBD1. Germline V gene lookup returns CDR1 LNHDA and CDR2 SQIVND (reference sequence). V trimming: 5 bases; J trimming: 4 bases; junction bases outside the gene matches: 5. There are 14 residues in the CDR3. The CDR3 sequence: CASSADRGLYGYTF. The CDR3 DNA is TGTGCCAGTAGTGCGGACAGGGGCCTCTATGGCTACACCTTC.

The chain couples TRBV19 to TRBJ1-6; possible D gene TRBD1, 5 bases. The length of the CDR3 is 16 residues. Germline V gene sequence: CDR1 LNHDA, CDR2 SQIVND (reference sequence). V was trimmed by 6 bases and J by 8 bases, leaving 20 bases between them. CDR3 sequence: CASSKGAGSWDSPLHF. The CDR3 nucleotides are TGTGCCAGTAGCAAAGGGGCGGGAAGCTGGGATTCACCCCTCCACTTT.

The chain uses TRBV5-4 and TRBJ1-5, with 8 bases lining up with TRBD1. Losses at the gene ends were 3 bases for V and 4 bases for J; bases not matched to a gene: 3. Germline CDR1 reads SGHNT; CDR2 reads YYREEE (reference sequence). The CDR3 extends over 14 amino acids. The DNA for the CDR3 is TGTGCCAGCAGCTCAGGACAGGGAAATCAGCCCCAGCATTTT. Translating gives CASSSGQGNQPQHF.

The CDR3: CASSQVQGRNGYTF. The DNA of the CDR3 is TGTGCCAGCAGTCAGGTACAGGGGCGAAATGGCTACACCTTC. The chain links TRBV6-5 to TRBJ1-2; 7 positions agree with TRBD1. V shed 5 bases, J shed 6 bases, and the junction held 9 bases outside the gene matches. The CDR3 covers 14 residues. Germline CDR1 reads MNHEY; CDR2 reads SVGAGI.

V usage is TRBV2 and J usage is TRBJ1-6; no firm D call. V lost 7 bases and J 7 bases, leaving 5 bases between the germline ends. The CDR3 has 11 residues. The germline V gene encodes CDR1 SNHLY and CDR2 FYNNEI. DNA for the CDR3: TGTGCCAGCAACCGGAATTCACCCCTCCACTTT. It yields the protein CASNRNSPLHF. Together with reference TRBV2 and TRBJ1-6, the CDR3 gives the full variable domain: EPEVTQTPSHQVTQMGQEVILRCVPISNHLYFYWYRQILGQKVEFLVSFYNNEISEKSEIFDDQFSVERPDGSNFTLKIRSTKLEDSAMYFCASNRNSPLHFGNGTRLTVT.

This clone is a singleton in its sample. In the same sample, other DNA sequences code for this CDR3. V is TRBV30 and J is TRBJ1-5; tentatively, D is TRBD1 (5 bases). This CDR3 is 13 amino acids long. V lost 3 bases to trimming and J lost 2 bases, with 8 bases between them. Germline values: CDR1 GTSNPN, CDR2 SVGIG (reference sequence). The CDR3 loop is CAWRGQGNQPQHF. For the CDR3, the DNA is TGTGCCTGGAGGGGGCAGGGCAATCAGCCCCAGCATTTT.

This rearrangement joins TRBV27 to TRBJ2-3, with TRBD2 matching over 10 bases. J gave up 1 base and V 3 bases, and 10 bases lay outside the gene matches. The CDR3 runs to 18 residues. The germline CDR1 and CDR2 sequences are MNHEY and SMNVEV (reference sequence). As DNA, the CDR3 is TGTGCCAGCAGTTTTCTAGCGGGGGTCCTTGGGGGCACAGATACGCAGTATTTT. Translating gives CASSFLAGVLGGTDTQYF.

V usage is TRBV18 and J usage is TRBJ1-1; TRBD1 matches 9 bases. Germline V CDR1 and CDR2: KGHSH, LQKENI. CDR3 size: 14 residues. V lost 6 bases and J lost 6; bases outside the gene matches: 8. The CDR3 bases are TGTGCCAGCTCCCGGGACAGGGCGGAATCTGAAGCTTTCTTT. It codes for CASSRDRAESEAFF.

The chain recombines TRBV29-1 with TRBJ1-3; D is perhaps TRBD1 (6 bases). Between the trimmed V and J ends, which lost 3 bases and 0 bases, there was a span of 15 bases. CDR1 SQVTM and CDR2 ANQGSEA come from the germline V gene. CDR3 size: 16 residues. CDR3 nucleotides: TGCAGCGTTGAGTCGCAGGGGAGATTCTCTGGAAACACCATATATTTT. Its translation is CSVESQGRFSGNTIYF.

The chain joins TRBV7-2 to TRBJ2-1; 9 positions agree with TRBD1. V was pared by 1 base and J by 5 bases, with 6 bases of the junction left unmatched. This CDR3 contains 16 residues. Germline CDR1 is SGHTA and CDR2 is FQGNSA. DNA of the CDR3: TGTGCCAGCAGCTTAGTGGTTGGACAGGGGAACAATGAGCAGTTCTTC. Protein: CASSLVVGQGNNEQFF. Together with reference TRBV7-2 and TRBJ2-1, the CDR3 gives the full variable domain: GAGVSQSPSNKVTEKGKDVELRCDPISGHTALYWYRQSLGQGLEFLIYFQGNSAPDKSGLPSDRFSAERTGGSVSTLTIQRTQQEDSAVYLCASSLVVGQGNNEQFFGPGTRLTVL.

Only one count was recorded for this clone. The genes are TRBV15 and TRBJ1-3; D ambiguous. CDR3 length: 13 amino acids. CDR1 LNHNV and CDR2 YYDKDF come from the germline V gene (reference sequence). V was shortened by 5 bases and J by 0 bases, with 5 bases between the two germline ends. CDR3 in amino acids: CATSPHSGNTIYF. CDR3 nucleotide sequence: TGTGCCACCAGCCCACACTCTGGAAACACCATATATTTT.

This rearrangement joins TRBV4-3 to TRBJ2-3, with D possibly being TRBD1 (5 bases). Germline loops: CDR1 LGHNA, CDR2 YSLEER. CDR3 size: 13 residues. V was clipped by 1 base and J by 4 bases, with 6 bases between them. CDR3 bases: TGCGCCAGCAGCCAAGGGGGCCCAGATACGCAGTATTTT. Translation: CASSQGGPDTQYF.

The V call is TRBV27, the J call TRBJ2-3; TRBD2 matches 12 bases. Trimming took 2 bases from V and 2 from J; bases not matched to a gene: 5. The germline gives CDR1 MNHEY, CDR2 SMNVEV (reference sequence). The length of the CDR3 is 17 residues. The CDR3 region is CASSLPGLAGNTDTQYF. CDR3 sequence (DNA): TGTGCCAGCAGTTTACCCGGACTAGCGGGGAACACAGATACGCAGTATTTT.

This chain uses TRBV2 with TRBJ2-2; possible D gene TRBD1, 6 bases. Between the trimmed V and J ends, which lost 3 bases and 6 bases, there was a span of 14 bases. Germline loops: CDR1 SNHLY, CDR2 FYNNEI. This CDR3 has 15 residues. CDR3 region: CASSDRGRASGELFF. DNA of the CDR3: TGTGCCAGCAGTGACAGGGGTAGGGCCTCCGGGGAGCTGTTTTTT. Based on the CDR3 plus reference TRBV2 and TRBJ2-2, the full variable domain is EPEVTQTPSHQVTQMGQEVILRCVPISNHLYFYWYRQILGQKVEFLVSFYNNEISEKSEIFDDQFSVERPDGSNFTLKIRSTKLEDSAMYFCASSDRGRASGELFFGEGSRLTVL.

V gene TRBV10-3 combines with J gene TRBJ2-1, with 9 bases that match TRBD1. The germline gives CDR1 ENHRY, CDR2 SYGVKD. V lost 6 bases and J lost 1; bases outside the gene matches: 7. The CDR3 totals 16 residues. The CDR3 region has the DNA TGTGCCATCAGAACCGGGACAGGGCTTTCCTACAATGAGCAGTTCTTC. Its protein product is CAIRTGTGLSYNEQFF.

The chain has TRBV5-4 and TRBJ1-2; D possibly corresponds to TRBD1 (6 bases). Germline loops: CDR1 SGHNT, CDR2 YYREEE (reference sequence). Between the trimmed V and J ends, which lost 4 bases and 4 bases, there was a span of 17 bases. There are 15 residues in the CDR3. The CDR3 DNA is TGTGCCAGCAGCCCGCAGGGGCGAAGTGGCTATGGCTACACCTTC. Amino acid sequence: CASSPQGRSGYGYTF.

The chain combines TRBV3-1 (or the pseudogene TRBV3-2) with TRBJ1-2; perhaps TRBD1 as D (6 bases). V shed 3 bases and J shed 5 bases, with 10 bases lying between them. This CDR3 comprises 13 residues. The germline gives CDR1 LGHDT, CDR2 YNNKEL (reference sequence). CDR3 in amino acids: CASSQGQGYGYTF. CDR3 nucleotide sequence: TGTGCCAGCAGCCAGGGGCAGGGGTATGGCTACACCTTC.

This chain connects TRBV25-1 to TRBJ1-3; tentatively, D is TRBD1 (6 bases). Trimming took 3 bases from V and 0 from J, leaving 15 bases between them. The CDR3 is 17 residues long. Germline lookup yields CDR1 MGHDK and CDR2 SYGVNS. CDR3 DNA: TGTGCCAGCAGTGACAAAGTCGGGACACTCTCTGGAAACACCATATATTTT. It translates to CASSDKVGTLSGNTIYF.

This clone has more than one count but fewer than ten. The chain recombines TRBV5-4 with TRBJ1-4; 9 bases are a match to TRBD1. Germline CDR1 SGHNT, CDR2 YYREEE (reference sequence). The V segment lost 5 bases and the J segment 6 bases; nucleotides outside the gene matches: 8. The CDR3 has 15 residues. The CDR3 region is CASRPGGQGDEKLFF. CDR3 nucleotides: TGTGCCAGCAGACCCGGGGGACAGGGTGATGAAAAACTGTTTTTT.

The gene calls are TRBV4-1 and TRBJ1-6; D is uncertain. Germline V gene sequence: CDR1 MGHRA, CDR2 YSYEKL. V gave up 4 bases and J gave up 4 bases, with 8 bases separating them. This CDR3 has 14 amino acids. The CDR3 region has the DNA TGCGCCAGCAGCCGGGCAGCATATAATTCACCCCTCCACTTT. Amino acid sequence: CASSRAAYNSPLHF.

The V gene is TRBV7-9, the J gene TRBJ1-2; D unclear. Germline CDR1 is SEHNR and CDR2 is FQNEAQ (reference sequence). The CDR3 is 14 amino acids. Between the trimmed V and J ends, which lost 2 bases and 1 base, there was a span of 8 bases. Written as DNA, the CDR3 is TGTGCCAGCAGCTTACTCGGGGATAACTATGGCTACACCTTC. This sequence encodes CASSLLGDNYGYTF.

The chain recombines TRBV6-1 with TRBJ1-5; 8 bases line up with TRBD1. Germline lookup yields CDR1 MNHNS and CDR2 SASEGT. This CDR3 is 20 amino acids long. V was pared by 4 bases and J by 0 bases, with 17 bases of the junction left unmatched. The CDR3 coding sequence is TGTGCCAGCAGTGGAAGAACAACAGGGGGTTTTCTTCATAGCAATCAGCCCCAGCATTTT. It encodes CASSGRTTGGFLHSNQPQHF.